This T cell receptor beta chain is from a study of T cell repertoires in cytomegalovirus infection. TCRdb recomputed calls from the reads with MiXCR, one row per CDR3 protein. Here the sample spans some 180,000 distinct CDR3 sequences, about 18% being singletons. This clonotype was recorded a few times. Material: CD8+ T cells from PBMCs. The origin of this receptor is a human donor in good health (CMV status not recorded). Some clones in this sample may be carry-over from other donors' samples.

Here the CDR3 reads CASNIHPGQGIYEQYF. CDR3 nucleotides: TGTGCCAGCAACATCCACCCGGGACAGGGAATCTACGAGCAGTACTTC. The chain combines TRBV6-2 or TRBV6-3 with TRBJ2-7; 9 bases fit TRBD1. Germline-derived CDR1 and CDR2 are MNHEY and SVGEGT. The CDR3 has 16 residues. The trim removed 7 bases at V and 3 bases at J, leaving 13 bases unmatched.